One and the same sample provided the 22 T cell receptor beta chains below, sequenced in a study of cytomegalovirus exposure and HLA in healthy donors. Vbeta (60) and Jbeta (13) primers were used in the PCR. Profiling relied on immunoSEQ multiplex PCR, and the TCRdb table lists in-frame clones only, not all of them. The sample lists 90,000 to 140,000 clones, around 15% occurring once. Material for sequencing was PBMCs. The receptors originated from a female donor in good health and CMV-seronegative.

The CDR3 reads CASSLSPYGYTF. The CDR3 DNA follows: TGTGCCAGCAGTTTATCTCCGTATGGCTACACCTTC. The gene calls are TRBV28 and TRBJ1-2; D is unresolved. The CDR3 consists of 12 residues. Germline V gene lookup returns CDR1 MDHEN and CDR2 SYDVKM. V lost 1 base, J lost 5 bases, and 5 bases lay in between.

This clone was counted between two and nine times. V usage is TRBV9 and J usage is TRBJ2-3; 8 nucleotides line up with TRBD2. The germline CDR1 and CDR2 sequences are SGDLS and YYNGEE. The CDR3 spans 14 residues. The V gene end was trimmed by 4 bases and the J gene end by 7 bases; junction bases not matched to a gene: 8. The CDR3 nucleotides read TGTGCCAGCAGCACCCCCGGGGGGGGAAATACGCAGTATTTT. This sequence encodes CASSTPGGGNTQYF.

The chain is built from TRBV28 and TRBJ2-1; D remains unclear. Trimming removed 7 bases from V and 8 bases from J, with 15 bases in between. This CDR3 contains 13 residues. In germline, CDR1 is MDHEN, CDR2 SYDVKM. This CDR3 reads CASIGASAHEQFF. The CDR3 region has the DNA TGTGCCAGCATAGGTGCGAGCGCCCATGAGCAGTTCTTC.

J is TRBJ2-2 and V is TRBV5-4; the match to TRBD2 covers 8 bases. The CDR3 is 16 residues long. Germline V CDR1 and CDR2: SGHNT, YYREEE (reference sequence). V lost 4 bases and J lost 2; bases outside the gene matches: 7. As DNA, the CDR3 is TGTGCCAGCAGCCCCGTTGGGACTAGAAACACCGGGGAGCTGTTTTTT. This codes for CASSPVGTRNTGELFF.

This clone occurred a few times. V gene TRBV4-3 combines with J gene TRBJ1-1; 8 bases align to TRBD1. The germline CDR1 and CDR2 sequences are LGHNA and YSLEER. The CDR3 has 19 residues. The V gene end was trimmed by 1 base and the J gene end by 0 bases; junction bases not matched to a gene: 13. CDR3 sequence (DNA): TGCGCCAGCAGCCAAGTTCCTGCAGGACAGGGAGGGATGAACACTGAAGCTTTCTTT. Amino acid sequence: CASSQVPAGQGGMNTEAFF.

This rearrangement joins TRBV4-3 to TRBJ2-7, with 10 bases identical to TRBD2. Unmatched junction bases numbered 6, after V lost 1 base and J lost 6 bases. Germline V gives CDR1 LGHNA, CDR2 YSLEER. CDR3 size: 15 residues. The DNA for the CDR3 is TGCGCCAGCAGCCAAGTCCTAGCGGGAGTTCCCGAGCAGTACTTC. It yields the protein CASSQVLAGVPEQYF.

The chain carries TRBV11-2 and TRBJ1-2; TRBD1 matches 7 bases. The CDR3 spans 14 residues. Germline CDR1 and CDR2: SGHAT and FQNNGV. V lost 4 bases to trimming and J lost 6 bases; unmatched junction nucleotides: 8. The CDR3 here is CASSYRGVVDGYTF. CDR3 coding DNA: TGTGCCAGCAGCTACAGGGGAGTAGTCGATGGCTACACCTTC.

The sample holds a few counts of this clone. The chain uses TRBV4-1 and TRBJ1-2, with TRBD1 identical over 10 bases. Per germline, CDR1 MGHRA and CDR2 YSYEKL. The ends lost 2 bases at V and 5 bases at J; junction bases unmatched: 11. The CDR3 has 17 amino acids. The CDR3 DNA is TGCGCCAGCAGCCAACCTACCTTGACAGGGGGCGGGTATGGCTACACCTTC. As protein: CASSQPTLTGGGYGYTF.

This clone was counted only a few times. V usage is TRBV7-6 and J usage is TRBJ1-1; 7 bases agree with TRBD1. After removal of 4 bases from V and 7 bases from J, the junction contained 9 bases not matched to a gene. CDR3 length: 14 residues. Germline V gene lookup returns CDR1 SGHVS and CDR2 FNYEAQ. This chain's CDR3 is CASSYDDQGDEAFF. The CDR3 DNA sequence: TGTGCCAGCAGCTACGATGATCAGGGGGATGAAGCTTTCTTT.

This clone was counted between two and nine times. The chain couples TRBV27 to TRBJ2-7; D is possibly TRBD2 (6 bases). The CDR3 is made up of 15 amino acids. With 3 bases removed from V and 2 bases from J, the gap between germline ends came to 14 bases. Per germline, CDR1 MNHEY and CDR2 SMNVEV (reference sequence). The chain's CDR3 is CASSLKGGAPYEQYF. The CDR3 DNA is TGTGCCAGCAGTTTGAAGGGCGGGGCCCCCTACGAGCAGTACTTC.

CDR3: CASSLTADTQYF. The DNA for the CDR3 is TGTGCCAGCAGCTTAACGGCAGATACGCAGTATTTT. This chain links TRBV5-4 with TRBJ2-3; D is ambiguous. The CDR3 is 12 residues long. Per germline, CDR1 SGHNT and CDR2 YYREEE (reference sequence). V was cut by 2 bases and J by 4 bases, with 5 bases left in between.

J is TRBJ2-7 and V is TRBV4-2; D perhaps matches TRBD2 (5 bases). Deletions cut 0 bases from V and 2 bases from J, with 11 bases between. CDR1 and CDR2 from the germline V gene are LGHNA and YNFKEQ. The CDR3 has 15 residues. CDR3 nucleotides: TGTGCCAGCAGCCAAGATCAGCGGACGGCCTACGAGCAGTACTTC. Translating it yields CASSQDQRTAYEQYF.

This clone appeared a few times. The rearrangement uses TRBV5-1 and TRBJ2-1; 7 bases agree with TRBD2. The V gene's germline CDR1 is SGHRS and CDR2 YFSETQ. The CDR3 is made up of 15 amino acids. V lost 0 bases, J lost 4 bases, and 4 bases stayed unmatched. Here the CDR3 reads CASSLVGEGYNEQFF. Written as DNA, the CDR3 is TGCGCCAGCAGCTTGGTGGGGGAGGGGTACAATGAGCAGTTCTTC.

CDR3 DNA sequence: TGTGCCAGCAGTGATACAGGGGCGAATCAGCCCCAGCATTTT. Protein: CASSDTGANQPQHF. The chain carries TRBV25-1 and TRBJ1-5, with 7 positions matching TRBD1. After removal of 3 bases from V and 4 bases from J, the junction contained 3 bases not matched to a gene. The CDR3 extends over 14 amino acids. Looked up from germline, CDR1 is MGHDK and CDR2 is SYGVNS.

The V and J genes are TRBV27 and TRBJ1-2; the match to TRBD1 covers 10 bases. CDR1 and CDR2 from the germline V gene are MNHEY and SMNVEV (reference sequence). The CDR3 is 15 residues long. Trimming cost V 2 bases and J 4 bases; bases outside gene matches: 4. Written as DNA, the CDR3 is TGTGCCAGCAGTTTAGGGACAGGGGTTAGCTATGGCTACACCTTC. Its protein is CASSLGTGVSYGYTF.

This clone was counted only a few times. The gene calls are TRBV4-2 and TRBJ2-2, with 8 bases identical to TRBD1. V lost 3 bases to trimming and J lost 4 bases; unmatched junction nucleotides: 10. This CDR3 contains 17 residues. Per germline, CDR1 LGHNA and CDR2 YNFKEQ. CDR3 amino acids: CASSQISGGLFTGELFF. The CDR3 DNA reads as TGTGCCAGCAGCCAGATTTCAGGGGGCTTATTCACCGGGGAGCTGTTTTTT.

This clone appeared a few times. The V gene is TRBV6-1, the J gene TRBJ2-2; 7 nucleotides agree with TRBD2. V was pared by 2 bases and J by 8 bases, with 5 bases of the junction left unmatched. CDR3 length: 14 residues. CDR1 and CDR2 (germline): MNHNS, SASEGT. CDR3 region: CASSEPGGVGELFF. In DNA form, the CDR3 reads TGTGCCAGCAGTGAACCTGGGGGGGTGGGGGAGCTGTTTTTT.

This clone was seen a handful of times. This rearrangement joins TRBV5-1 to TRBJ1-2; D might be TRBD1 (6 bases). The CDR3 consists of 13 residues. Germline CDR1 is SGHRS and CDR2 is YFSETQ. The V end lost 1 base, the J end lost 7 bases, and 11 bases lay between the germline ends. CDR3 residues: CASSLSGERGYTF. In DNA, the CDR3 is TGCGCCAGCAGCTTGTCAGGGGAACGTGGCTACACCTTC.

The chain combines TRBV20-1 with TRBJ1-1; 7 bases are a match to TRBD1. The CDR3 sequence is 11 residues long. From germline, CDR1 is DFQATT and CDR2 SNEGSKA (reference sequence). J lost 10 bases, V lost 6 bases, and 8 bases had no gene match. The CDR3 nucleotides are TGCAGTGCGAAGACAGGGAACGGAGCTTTCTTT. This translates into CSAKTGNGAFF.

This chain connects TRBV29-1 to TRBJ2-5, with unresolved D. Trimming took off 6 bases at V and 5 bases at J, with 16 bases between the two ends. This CDR3 comprises 13 residues. Germline V gene data show CDR1 as SQVTM and CDR2 as ANQGSEA. As DNA, the CDR3 is TGCAGCGTGGCCCTCCTTGCGGTGGAGACCCAGTACTTC. Its translation is CSVALLAVETQYF.

The rearrangement joins TRBV28 to TRBJ2-7; TRBD2 matches 8 bases. CDR1 is MDHEN and CDR2 is SYDVKM in the germline V gene. The CDR3 is made up of 13 amino acids. Trimming at V came to 5 bases and at J to 5 bases, leaving 5 bases not matched to a gene. CDR3 protein: CASSEAGDNEQYF. CDR3 bases: TGTGCCAGCAGTGAAGCGGGAGATAACGAGCAGTACTTC.

This clone has only a few counts. The rearrangement uses TRBV5-6 and TRBJ2-3, with 12 nucleotides matching TRBD2. Germline values: CDR1 SGHDT, CDR2 YYEEEE. The CDR3 has 16 residues. V lost 4 bases, J lost 4 bases, and 7 bases stayed unmatched. This chain's CDR3 is CASSKKTSGRSDTQYF. For the CDR3, the DNA is TGTGCCAGCAGCAAAAAAACTAGCGGGAGGTCAGATACGCAGTATTTT.